The T cell receptor (beta chain) under discussion was sequenced for a study of early T cells in non-severe SARS-CoV-2 infection. The overall study: Investigators sequenced bulk RNA drawn from unsorted whole blood, and chains remained unpaired.

This clonotype has ten or more counts. Individual cDNA molecules were tagged with unique molecular identifiers. TCRdb processed the 5' RACE reads anew with MiXCR; each CDR3 protein has one entry. The table includes 45,000 to 50,000 distinct CDR3 sequences, under 7% detected once. Looked up from germline, CDR1 is LNHDA and CDR2 is SQIVND (reference sequence). V was cut by 6 bases and J by 0 bases, with 6 bases left in between. The CDR3 totals 14 residues. This sequence joins TRBV19 and TRBJ2-6; unclear D gene. This clonotype was sampled from an adult who was a healthcare worker with PCR-confirmed SARS-CoV-2 infection or an uninfected control (not recorded which). The sequences come from whole blood, collected at baseline. CDR3: CASRAGSGANVLTF. CDR3 DNA sequence: TGTGCCAGTAGGGCAGGCTCTGGGGCCAACGTCCTGACTTTC.